Here is one T cell receptor (beta chain) with its context. Trimming removed 6 bases from V and 2 bases from J, with 6 bases in between. CDR1 KGHDR and CDR2 SFDVKD come from the germline V gene. CDR3 size: 12 residues. Sequenced by immunoSEQ multiplex PCR; TCRdb stores in-frame clones only, minus some. Of around 150,000 clones listed, 70% to 85% are singletons. This sample stems from a study of blood T cell repertoires in COVID-19. Background on the study: Acute-phase and convalescent COVID-19 samples originated in the United States, Italy and Spain. Sample material is recorded as cDNA or gDNA derived from T cells, B-cell-depleted T cells, or PBMCs.

This TCR was recovered from a woman aged 45-60 years in a cohort sampled during active or convalescent COVID-19. The V call is TRBV24-1, the J call TRBJ1-2, with D maybe TRBD1 (5 bases). Source material: peripheral blood. For the CDR3, the DNA is TGTGCCACCAGTCCAGGGAACTATGGCTACACCTTC. Its protein product is CATSPGNYGYTF.